A single sample gave rise to the 8 T cell receptor beta chains below, sequenced in a study of OX40 agonist ivuxolimab in advanced cancers. The data were produced by immunoSEQ multiplex PCR, yet TCRdb's version contains in-frame clones alone and is incomplete. The data hold about 71,000 clones, with about 90% observed a single time. Specimen: CD4+ or CD8+ T cells sorted from blood, collected in a trial of the OX40 agonist ivuxolimab. The origin of the receptors is an adult with an advanced solid tumor such as melanoma, head and neck, liver or kidney cancer.

This chain connects TRBV10-2 to TRBJ1-1; possible D gene TRBD1, 5 bases. Germline CDR1 is WSHSY and CDR2 is SAAADI. The CDR3 has 13 residues. The ends were cut back, 0 bases at V and 8 bases at J, with 10 bases in the middle. The chain's CDR3 is CASSESGEGEAFF. The CDR3 DNA reads as TGCGCCAGCAGTGAGTCCGGCGAGGGGGAAGCTTTCTTT.

V usage is TRBV5-4 and J usage is TRBJ1-5; D is ambiguous. The V end was cut by 0 bases, the J end by 4 bases, with 5 bases between. The germline CDR1 and CDR2 sequences are SGHNT and YYREEE (reference sequence). The CDR3 extends over 13 amino acids. CDR3 residues: CASSLDTNQPQHF. The CDR3 DNA reads TGTGCCAGCAGCTTGGACACAAATCAGCCCCAGCATTTT. Full variable domain (rest looked up from reference TRBV5-4 and TRBJ1-5): ETGVTQSPTHLIKTRGQQVTLRCSSQSGHNTVSWYQQALGQGPQFIFQYYREEENGRGNFPPRFSGLQFPNYSSELNVNALELDDSALYLCASSLDTNQPQHFGDGTRLSIL.

The rearrangement links TRBV6-1 to TRBJ2-2; 11 bases match TRBD2. Trimming took 3 bases from V and 1 from J; bases not matched to a gene: 7. Germline assignment: CDR1 MNHNS and CDR2 SASEGT. This CDR3 is 18 amino acids long. CDR3 residues: CASSDGLAGLQNTGELFF. CDR3 coding DNA: TGTGCCAGCAGTGATGGACTAGCGGGCCTCCAGAACACCGGGGAGCTGTTTTTT.

The genes are TRBV7-9 and TRBJ2-7, with 7 bases identical to TRBD1. The CDR3 is 14 residues long. Germline V gives CDR1 SEHNR, CDR2 FQNEAQ (reference sequence). The V segment lost 5 bases and the J segment 2 bases; nucleotides outside the gene matches: 6. The CDR3: CASSRDSVAYEQYF. CDR3 sequence (DNA): TGTGCCAGCAGCCGGGACAGCGTTGCCTACGAGCAGTACTTC. Looking up the rest from reference TRBV7-9 and TRBJ2-7 gives the full variable domain: DTGVSQNPRHKITKRGQNVTFRCDPISEHNRLYWYRQTLGQGPEFLTYFQNEAQLEKSRLLSDRFSAERPKGSFSTLEIQRTEQGDSAMYLCASSRDSVAYEQYFGPGTRLTVT.

The genes are TRBV7-6 and TRBJ2-2; D is unclear. Trimming shortened V by 1 base and J by 7 bases, and 10 bases separated the two germline ends. The CDR3 length is 14 residues. Germline values: CDR1 SGHVS, CDR2 FNYEAQ. CDR3 in amino acids: CASSLGVNVGELFF. The CDR3 DNA sequence: TGTGCCAGCAGCTTAGGCGTGAACGTCGGGGAGCTGTTTTTT. Full variable domain (outside the CDR3, taken from reference TRBV7-6 and TRBJ2-2): GAGVSQSPRYKVTKRGQDVALRCDPISGHVSLYWYRQALGQGPEFLTYFNYEAQQDKSGLPNDRFSAERPEGSISTLTIQRTEQRDSAMYRCASSLGVNVGELFFGEGSRLTVL.

The genes are TRBV25-1 and TRBJ1-5; TRBD1 matches 10 bases. The ends lost 2 bases at V and 4 bases at J; junction bases unmatched: 5. The CDR3 spans 16 residues. Germline V gives CDR1 MGHDK, CDR2 SYGVNS. The CDR3 DNA reads as TGTGCCAGCAGTGAAACAGGACAGGGGGTAAATCAGCCCCAGCATTTT. This codes for CASSETGQGVNQPQHF.

V gene TRBV7-3 combines with J gene TRBJ2-1, with a possible D match to TRBD1 (6 bases). Between the trimmed V and J ends, which lost 2 bases and 6 bases, there was a span of 8 bases. Germline CDR1 reads SGHTA; CDR2 reads FQGTGA. CDR3 size: 13 residues. Here the CDR3 reads CASSLGQFNEQFF. In DNA form, the CDR3 reads TGTGCCAGCAGCTTAGGACAGTTCAATGAGCAGTTCTTC. The full variable domain, in which reference TRBV7-3 and TRBJ2-1 provide the parts outside the CDR3, is GAGVSQTPSNKVTEKGKYVELRCDPISGHTALYWYRQSLGQGPEFLIYFQGTGAADDSGLPNDRFFAVRPEGSVSTLKIQRTERGDSAVYLCASSLGQFNEQFFGPGTRLTVL.

This chain joins TRBV11-2 and TRBJ2-1; TRBD2 is a possible D gene (7 bases). The length of the CDR3 is 14 residues. V lost 6 bases and J 3 bases, leaving 12 bases between the germline ends. Germline V lookup: CDR1 SGHAT, CDR2 FQNNGV. The CDR3 loop reads CASRVGGGYNEQFF. CDR3 coding DNA: TGTGCCAGCAGGGTGGGAGGGGGCTACAATGAGCAGTTCTTC.